This T cell receptor beta chain was captured in a study of immune characterization of retroperitoneal liposarcoma. The CDR3 has 17 residues. V dropped 0 bases and J dropped 5 bases, with 17 bases sitting between them. One entry per CDR3 protein, called by TCRdb with MiXCR from the PCR reads. The sample records under 6,500 distinct CDR3 sequences, about a third being singletons. Material for sequencing was tumor tissue. The receptor comes from a female donor with retroperitoneal liposarcoma. This sequence joins TRBV12-3 or TRBV12-4 and TRBJ2-1; D might be TRBD2 (5 bases). CDR3 nucleotide sequence: TGTGCCAGCAGTTTAGCAGTCGGGATAGGAGAAAACAATGAGCAGTTCTTC. It translates to CASSLAVGIGENNEQFF.